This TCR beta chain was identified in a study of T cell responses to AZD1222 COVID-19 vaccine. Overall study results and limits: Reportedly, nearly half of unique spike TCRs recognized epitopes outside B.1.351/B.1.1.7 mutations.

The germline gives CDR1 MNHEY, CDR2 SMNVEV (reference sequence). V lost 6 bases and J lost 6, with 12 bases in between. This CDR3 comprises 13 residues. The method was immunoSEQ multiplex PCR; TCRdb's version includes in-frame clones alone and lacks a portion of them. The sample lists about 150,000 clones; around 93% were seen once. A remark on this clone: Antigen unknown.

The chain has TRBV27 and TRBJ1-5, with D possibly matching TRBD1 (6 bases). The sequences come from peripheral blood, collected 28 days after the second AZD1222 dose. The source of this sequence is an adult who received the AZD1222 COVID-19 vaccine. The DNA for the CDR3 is TGTGCCAGCAGGAACAGGGAGGGTCAGCCCCAGCATTTT. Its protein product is CASRNREGQPQHF.